This is a list of T cell receptor beta chains from one sample in a study of T-cell memory formation after mild COVID-19. In TCRdb, the 5' RACE reads were re-called with MiXCR into one record per CDR3 protein. The sample comprises under 200,000 distinct CDR3 sequences, roughly 31% of which are singletons, and 12% rests with the top ten. The sample comprised PBMCs or a T cell subset sorted from them (not recorded which). These receptors all stem from an adult woman who had mild COVID-19 (a few samples of this study predate the infection). Cell type and time point are not known. Both conserved end residues are part of each CDR3. The D gene is left open where the match is weak. Part of the rows lack a size; the others show once, few, many or a class for expanded clones.

CDR3: CASSHDTSGGAETQYF
DNA: TGCGCCAGCAGCCATGATACTAGCGGGGGGGCGGAGACCCAGTACTTC
D: TRBD2
V: TRBV4-1
size: few
J: TRBJ2-5

CDR3: CASSSIDRAYSNQPQHF
DNA: TGTGCCAGCAGTTCCATCGACAGGGCCTATAGCAATCAGCCCCAGCATTTT
D: TRBD1
V: TRBV6-2/TRBV6-3
size: -
J: TRBJ1-5

CDR3: CASSPQGAKNIQYF
DNA: TGCGCCAGCAGCCCACAGGGGGCCAAAAACATTCAGTACTTC
D: TRBD1
V: TRBV4-1
size: few
J: TRBJ2-4

CDR3: CSAREQLDSYNEQFF
DNA: TGCAGTGCTAGAGAACAACTAGACTCCTACAATGAGCAGTTCTTC
D: -
V: TRBV20-1
size: few
J: TRBJ2-1

CDR3: CASRVGSGEKDIQYF
DNA: TGTGCCAGCAGGGTCGGTTCGGGGGAGAAGGACATTCAGTACTTC
D: -
V: TRBV12-3/TRBV12-4
size: many
J: TRBJ2-4

CDR3: CATSDSDSGYTF
DNA: TGTGCCACCAGTGATTCCGACTCTGGCTACACCTTC
D: -
V: TRBV24-1
size: -
J: TRBJ1-2

CDR3: CASSRLGTSGAYNEQFF
DNA: TGCGCCAGCAGCCGCTTGGGGACTAGCGGGGCTTACAATGAGCAGTTCTTC
D: TRBD2
V: TRBV4-3
size: few
J: TRBJ2-1

CDR3: CATKLRKYSNQPQHF
DNA: TGTGCCACGAAACTCCGGAAATATAGCAATCAGCCCCAGCATTTT
D: -
V: TRBV19
size: few
J: TRBJ1-5

CDR3: CASSSAGGRNEQYF
DNA: TGTGCCAGCAGCTCTGCGGGGGGGCGGAACGAGCAGTACTTC
D: TRBD2
V: TRBV3-1
size: -
J: TRBJ2-7

CDR3: CASSFGTNTEAFF
DNA: TGTGCCAGCAGCTTCGGAACGAACACTGAAGCTTTCTTT
D: -
V: TRBV5-5
size: few
J: TRBJ1-1

CDR3: CASSPTGLLSDTQYF
DNA: TGTGCCAGCAGCCCCACGGGACTTCTGTCAGATACGCAGTATTTT
D: -
V: TRBV7-2
size: -
J: TRBJ2-3

CDR3: CASSQEGIGTDTQYF
DNA: TGTGCCAGCAGCCAAGAAGGCATAGGCACAGATACGCAGTATTTT
D: -
V: TRBV4-2
size: -
J: TRBJ2-3

CDR3: CASSLIAGEEDEQFF
DNA: TGCGCCAGCAGCTTAATAGCGGGAGAGGAAGATGAGCAGTTCTTC
D: TRBD2
V: TRBV5-1
size: -
J: TRBJ2-1

CDR3: CATSDFGTAQETQYF
DNA: TGTGCCACCAGTGATTTTGGGACAGCCCAAGAGACCCAGTACTTC
D: TRBD1
V: TRBV24-1
size: -
J: TRBJ2-5